The T cell receptor (beta chain) described here comes from a study of shared clonotypes between healthy human individuals. About the study: A few men and two women, aged 18 to 49, were donors. Researchers assigned three CD4 naive, three CD4 memory, two CD8 naive and one CD8 memory plate to each donor. Points from the study as a whole: Genetic and exposure-history diversity was limited by the few donors. Large depth notwithstanding, sorted-subset sequencing proved incomplete by rarefaction.

Sequenced by immunoSEQ multiplex PCR; TCRdb stores in-frame clones only, minus some. Here the sample spans about 1.5 million clones, 95% to 99% being singletons. Germline V gives CDR1 MNHEY, CDR2 SVGAGI. V was shortened by 8 bases and J by 0 bases, with 14 bases between the two germline ends. The CDR3 runs to 15 residues. Comments on this clone: Its antigen is not known.

The TCR was taken from a man aged 25-45 years in good health. The sample was naive CD4+ T cells sorted from blood. Described subset: CD45RA+ positively selected. The chain carries TRBV6-5 and TRBJ2-1, with D unresolved. CDR3 sequence: CASSKTWGSYNEQFF. In nucleotides, the CDR3 is TGTGCCAGCTCCAAAACCTGGGGCTCCTACAATGAGCAGTTCTTC.